This is a list of T cell receptor beta chains from one sample in a study of T-cell reconstitution after alpha-beta-depleted transplantation in children. TCRdb reprocessed the PCR reads via MiXCR and lists one record per CDR3 protein. The table has about 590,000 distinct CDR3 sequences, roughly 13% seen once; the top ten hold roughly 2.3%. The material was PBMCs, mostly from graft donor cells, obtained 360 days after TCRalphabeta/CD19-depleted stem cell transplant. The source is a male patient aged 10 to 17 who had a stem cell transplant for acute myeloid leukemia, so the T cells may come from the graft donor. Both conserved end residues are part of each CDR3. The D gene is left open where the match is weak. Only part of the rows carry a size: once, few, many, or a class if the clone is expanded.

CDR3nt: TGTGCCACCGGTGAGGCGGGAGGGGTTTACAATGAGCAGTTCTTC
CDR3aa: CATGEAGGVYNEQFF
abundance: few
j_gene: TRBJ2-1
d_gene: TRBD2
v_gene: TRBV15

CDR3nt: TGTGCCAGCAGTTTACTTACAGCCGGGACAGGGACCAAAAACATTCAGTACTTC
CDR3aa: CASSLLTAGTGTKNIQYF
abundance: few
j_gene: TRBJ2-4
d_gene: TRBD1
v_gene: TRBV28

CDR3nt: TGTGCCAGCAGCTTCGGACTTTCCCGCTCCTACGAGCAGTACTTC
CDR3aa: CASSFGLSRSYEQYF
abundance: -
j_gene: TRBJ2-7
d_gene: -
v_gene: TRBV7-2

CDR3nt: TGCGCCAGCAGCCCGGGACTAGCGGGAGGTCACTACGAGCAGTACTTC
CDR3aa: CASSPGLAGGHYEQYF
abundance: few
j_gene: TRBJ2-7
d_gene: TRBD2
v_gene: TRBV5-1

CDR3nt: TGTGCCAGCAGCCTCCGATGGGGTATGGAGCAGGACAATGAGCAGTTCTTC
CDR3aa: CASSLRWGMEQDNEQFF
abundance: -
j_gene: TRBJ2-1
d_gene: -
v_gene: TRBV14

CDR3nt: TGCGCCAGCAGCATTACCCCCAGCGCCTACGAGCAGTACTTC
CDR3aa: CASSITPSAYEQYF
abundance: many
j_gene: TRBJ2-7
d_gene: -
v_gene: TRBV4-3

CDR3nt: TGCAGTGCTAGCCCATCCGGGACTTTCACAGATACGCAGTATTTT
CDR3aa: CSASPSGTFTDTQYF
abundance: -
j_gene: TRBJ2-3
d_gene: -
v_gene: TRBV20-1

CDR3nt: TGTGCCAGCAGTTTATCCCTTTGGGAGTCCTACAATGAGCAGTTCTTC
CDR3aa: CASSLSLWESYNEQFF
abundance: many
j_gene: TRBJ2-1
d_gene: -
v_gene: TRBV12-3/TRBV12-4

CDR3nt: TGTGCCAGCAGTTTATCGGGCGAAGGTAACCACTACGAGCAGTACTTC
CDR3aa: CASSLSGEGNHYEQYF
abundance: -
j_gene: TRBJ2-7
d_gene: -
v_gene: TRBV27

CDR3nt: TGTGCCAGCAGTCCTTGGATTTTGGATGAGCAGTTCTTC
CDR3aa: CASSPWILDEQFF
abundance: few
j_gene: TRBJ2-1
d_gene: -
v_gene: TRBV6-2/TRBV6-3

CDR3nt: TGTGCCAGCAGCTTTGACTCACTCACAGATACGCAGTATTTT
CDR3aa: CASSFDSLTDTQYF
abundance: -
j_gene: TRBJ2-3
d_gene: -
v_gene: TRBV7-2

CDR3nt: TGCAGTGCTAGAGGGGACCGCTTGGGTTACAATGAGCAGTTCTTC
CDR3aa: CSARGDRLGYNEQFF
abundance: -
j_gene: TRBJ2-1
d_gene: -
v_gene: TRBV20-1

CDR3nt: TGTGCCAGCAGCTTAGACCACAGAATTCTCTACTACGAGCAGTACTTC
CDR3aa: CASSLDHRILYYEQYF
abundance: few
j_gene: TRBJ2-7
d_gene: -
v_gene: TRBV7-2

CDR3nt: TGTGCCAGCAGCGTATCGGACATCCACGAGCAGTACTTC
CDR3aa: CASSVSDIHEQYF
abundance: few
j_gene: TRBJ2-7
d_gene: -
v_gene: TRBV9

CDR3nt: TGTGCCAGCAGTTTATTCATGATGAACTATGGCTACACCTTC
CDR3aa: CASSLFMMNYGYTF
abundance: few
j_gene: TRBJ1-2
d_gene: -
v_gene: TRBV28